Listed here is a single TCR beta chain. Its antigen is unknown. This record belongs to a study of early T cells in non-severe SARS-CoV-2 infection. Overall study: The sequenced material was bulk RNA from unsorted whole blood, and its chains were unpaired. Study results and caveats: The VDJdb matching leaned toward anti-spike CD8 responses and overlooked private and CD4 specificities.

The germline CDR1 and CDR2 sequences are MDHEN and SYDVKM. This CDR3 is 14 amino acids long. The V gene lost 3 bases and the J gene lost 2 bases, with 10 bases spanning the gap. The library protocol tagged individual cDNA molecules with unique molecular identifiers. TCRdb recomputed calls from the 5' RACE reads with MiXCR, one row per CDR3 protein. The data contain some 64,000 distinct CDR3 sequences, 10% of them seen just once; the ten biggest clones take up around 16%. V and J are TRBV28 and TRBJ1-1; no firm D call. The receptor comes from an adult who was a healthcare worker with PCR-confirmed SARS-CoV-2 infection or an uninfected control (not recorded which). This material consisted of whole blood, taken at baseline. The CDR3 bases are TGTGCCAGCAGTTTTGAAGGGCCCAACACTGAAGCTTTCTTT. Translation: CASSFEGPNTEAFF. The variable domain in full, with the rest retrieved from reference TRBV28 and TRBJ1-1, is DVKVTQSSRYLVKRTGEKVFLECVQDMDHENMFWYRQDPGLGLRLIYFSYDVKMKEKGDIPEGYSVSREKKERFSLILESASTNQTSMYLCASSFEGPNTEAFFGQGTRLTVV.